The present T cell receptor beta chain was sequenced within a study of OX40 agonist ivuxolimab in advanced cancers. Study as a whole: It was permissible to have had prior anti-PD-1, anti-PD-L1 or anti-CTLA-4 therapy, and around 41% had some.

The study, taken as a whole, reports: With doses of 0.1 to 3.0 mg/kg, CD4+ and CD8+ blood T cells had undergone clonal expansion by week 6. Normalized expansion of T-cell clones was also low for some nonresponders.

A note on this clone: What it recognizes is unknown.

Trimming removed 10 bases from V and 2 bases from J; junction bases left unmatched: 9. The length of the CDR3 is 14 residues. Per germline, CDR1 LNHDA and CDR2 SQIVND (reference sequence). Sequencing used immunoSEQ multiplex PCR; TCRdb keeps in-frame clones, though not all of them. The sample yields about 86,000 clones, 91% seen once. This clonotype was obtained from an adult with an advanced solid tumor such as melanoma, head and neck, liver or kidney cancer. The chain employs TRBV19 and TRBJ2-7; 9 bases match TRBD2. Sample: CD4+ or CD8+ T cells sorted from blood, taken in a trial of the OX40 agonist ivuxolimab. The CDR3 is CATGGAGGPYEQYF. Written as DNA, the CDR3 is TGTGCCACCGGTGGGGCGGGAGGGCCCTACGAGCAGTACTTC.